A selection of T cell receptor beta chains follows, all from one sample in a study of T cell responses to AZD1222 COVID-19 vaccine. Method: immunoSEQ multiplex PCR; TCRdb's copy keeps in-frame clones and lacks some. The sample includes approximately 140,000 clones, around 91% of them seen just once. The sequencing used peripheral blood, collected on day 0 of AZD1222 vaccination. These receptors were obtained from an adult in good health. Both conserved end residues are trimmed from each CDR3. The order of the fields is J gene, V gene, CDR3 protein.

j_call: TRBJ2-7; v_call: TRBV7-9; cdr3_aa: ASSLGVSGTPYEQY
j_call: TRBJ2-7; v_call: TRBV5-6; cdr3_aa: ASSSPTGAHEQY
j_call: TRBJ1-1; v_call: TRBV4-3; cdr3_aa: ASSQGLDRVTEAF
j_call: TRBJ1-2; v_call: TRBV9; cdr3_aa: ASSVMTGAPPMGYT
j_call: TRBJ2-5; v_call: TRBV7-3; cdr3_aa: ASSPNQGGAQY
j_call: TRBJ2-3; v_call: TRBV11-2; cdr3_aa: ASLPGLAGGTTDTQY
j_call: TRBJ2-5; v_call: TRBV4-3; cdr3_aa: ASSQERGETQY
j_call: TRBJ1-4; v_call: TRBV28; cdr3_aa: ASRWSGTVNEKLF
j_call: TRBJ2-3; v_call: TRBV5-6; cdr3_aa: ASSLPTGVDTQY
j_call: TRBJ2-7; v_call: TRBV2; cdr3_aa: ASGSSYEQY
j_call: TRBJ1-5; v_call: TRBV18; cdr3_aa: ASSPPSGRGNQPQH
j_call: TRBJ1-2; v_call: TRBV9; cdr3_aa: ASSVADRVDYGYT
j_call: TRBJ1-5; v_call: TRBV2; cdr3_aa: ASRSGSQGQPQH
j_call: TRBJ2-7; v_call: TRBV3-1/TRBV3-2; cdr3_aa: ASSHSGPYEQY
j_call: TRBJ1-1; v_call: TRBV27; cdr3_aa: ASSSGQGGEAF
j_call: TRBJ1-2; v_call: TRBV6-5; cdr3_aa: ASSYAGGNYGYT
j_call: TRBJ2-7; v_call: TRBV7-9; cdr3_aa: ASSRTGQGAGEQY
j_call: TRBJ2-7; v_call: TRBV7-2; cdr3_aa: ASSLYGGESSYEQY
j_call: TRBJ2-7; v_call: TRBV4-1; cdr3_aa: ASSQGLAVHYEQY
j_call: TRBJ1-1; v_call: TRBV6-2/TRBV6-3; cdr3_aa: ASSRRAPEAF
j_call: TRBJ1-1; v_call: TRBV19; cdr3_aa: ARAGRPPLMNTEAF
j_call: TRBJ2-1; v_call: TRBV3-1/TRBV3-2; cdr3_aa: ASSQALAGDEQF
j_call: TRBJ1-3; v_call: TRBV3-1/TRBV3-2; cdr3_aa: ASSPTVRGGNTIY
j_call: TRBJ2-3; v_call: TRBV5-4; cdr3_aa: ASSPSTDTQY
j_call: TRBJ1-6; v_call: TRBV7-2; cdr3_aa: ASSVTRENSPLH
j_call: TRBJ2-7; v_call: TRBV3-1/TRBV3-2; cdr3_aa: ASSQDPKGRYEQY